These T cell receptor beta chains were read from a single sample in a study of T cells after yellow fever vaccination. TCRdb reanalysed the 5' RACE reads using MiXCR and keeps one entry per CDR3 protein. Among 170,000 or so distinct CDR3 sequences, 6.2% were seen once, and the ten largest hold about 2.7%. The sequences come from CD4+ T cells sorted from PBMCs, collected on the day of the first yellow fever vaccination. Source of these receptors: a man younger than 35 who received the YFV17D yellow fever vaccine. The CDR3 runs from the conserved cysteine through the conserved F or W. A D gene is named only where the DNA matches it firmly. Size values are once, few and many counts, or a class for expanded clones, and some rows have none.

>many|TRBV18|.|TRBJ1-6
TGTGCCAGCTCAACGCCCAGGGGCTCCTATAATTCACCCCTCCACTTT
CASSTPRGSYNSPLHF
>many|TRBV6-1|.|TRBJ1-5
TGTGCCAGCACCGAACACGATAGCAATCAGCCCCAGCATTTT
CASTEHDSNQPQHF
>many|TRBV5-1|TRBD2|TRBJ2-1
TGCGCCAGCAGCCCCGGACTAGCGGGGTCCCTTTACAATGAGCAGTTCTTC
CASSPGLAGSLYNEQFF
>many|TRBV5-1|.|TRBJ1-4
TGCGCCAGCAGCTTTCAGGGCTCCGGTGAAAAACTGTTTTTT
CASSFQGSGEKLFF
>many|TRBV21-1|.|TRBJ2-3
TGTGCCAGCAGCAAAGAGTCGATTAGCGGGGGGAACACAGATACGCAGTATTTT
CASSKESISGGNTDTQYF
>many|TRBV7-2|.|TRBJ1-6
TGTGCCAGCAGCCGTCAAGGGGGTGTAGGGTCACCCCTCCACTTT
CASSRQGGVGSPLHF
>.|TRBV6-5|.|TRBJ1-3
TGTGCCAGCAGTTCTCCCGGAGGAAACACCATATATTTT
CASSSPGGNTIYF
>many|TRBV28|.|TRBJ1-1
TGTGCCAGCATGGTCAGGGAGAGAACTGAAGCTTTCTTT
CASMVRERTEAFF
>.|TRBV7-9|TRBD1|TRBJ2-2
TGTGCCAGCAGCTCGGGACAGGAATCCGGGGAGCTGTTTTTT
CASSSGQESGELFF
>few|TRBV29-1|.|TRBJ2-5
TGCAGCGCTCTGGAAAGGGGACCGGAGACCCAGTACTTC
CSALERGPETQYF
>many|TRBV5-1|.|TRBJ2-1
TGCGCCAGCAGCTTGCCGGGACCTCAAGGTGAGCAGTTCTTC
CASSLPGPQGEQFF
>many|TRBV6-6|TRBD1|TRBJ1-2
TGTGCCAGCGGGAAACCGGGGACAGGCTATGGCTACACCTTC
CASGKPGTGYGYTF
>many|TRBV7-9|.|TRBJ2-3
TGTGCCAGCAGCCCGGGGGACTTCCGTTTAACAGATACGCAGTATTTT
CASSPGDFRLTDTQYF
>.|TRBV6-2/TRBV6-3|.|TRBJ2-5
TGTGCCAGCATGTCCCTTTGGGACGGCAAAGAGACCCAGTACTTC
CASMSLWDGKETQYF
>many|TRBV5-1|.|TRBJ2-1
TGCGCCAGCAGCTGGGGCTCTAATGAGCAGTTCTTC
CASSWGSNEQFF
>few|TRBV18|.|TRBJ2-3
TGTGCCAGCTCACCCTCAAGAGGAGATACGCAGTATTTT
CASSPSRGDTQYF
>many|TRBV5-4|.|TRBJ2-3
TGTGCCAGCAGCTTTCCCGAGATCACAGATACGCAGTATTTT
CASSFPEITDTQYF
>many|TRBV7-2|.|TRBJ2-5
TGTGCCAGCAGCTTAAGCCGGGTCCAAGAGACCCAGTACTTC
CASSLSRVQETQYF
>few|TRBV9|TRBD1|TRBJ2-1
TGTGCCAGCAGCGTACGGGGTGACGGACAGGGCCGTGGTGAGCAGTTCTTC
CASSVRGDGQGRGEQFF
>many|TRBV5-1|.|TRBJ1-2
TGCGCCAGCAGGCCCAGGGTGAATAACTATGGCTACACCTTC
CASRPRVNNYGYTF
>few|TRBV5-1|TRBD1|TRBJ2-3
TGCGCCAGCAGCCTCCCGACAGGGTGGGGCACAGATACGCAGTATTTT
CASSLPTGWGTDTQYF
>many|TRBV18|.|TRBJ2-7
TGTGCCAGCTCACCACCTCCTACCCGGTACGAGCAGTACTTC
CASSPPPTRYEQYF
>many|TRBV28|.|TRBJ2-1
TGTGCCAGCAGTTCCTCCGGGACCAGGCGCTCCTACAATGAGCAGTTCTTC
CASSSSGTRRSYNEQFF
>many|TRBV6-5|.|TRBJ1-2
TGTGCCAGCAGTTACACGGCCGCCCTAGATGGCTACACCTTC
CASSYTAALDGYTF
>few|TRBV9|.|TRBJ2-2
TGTGCCAGCAGCATAAAGCCGGTCTGGGACACCGGGGAGCTGTTTTTT
CASSIKPVWDTGELFF
>.|TRBV27|TRBD2|TRBJ2-5
TGTGCCAGCAGTTTATCTCTAGCGGGGGGCCAAGAGACCCAGTACTTC
CASSLSLAGGQETQYF
>many|TRBV19|.|TRBJ2-1
TGTGCCAGTAGTATTGGCAGGGGGGTCTACAATGAGCAGTTCTTC
CASSIGRGVYNEQFF
>many|TRBV6-2/TRBV6-3|.|TRBJ2-7
TGTGCCAGCAGTTACAAGGGGTGGTCCTACGAGCAGTACTTC
CASSYKGWSYEQYF
>many|TRBV2|.|TRBJ1-2
TGTGCCAGCAGCCCGGACCTTTGGGGCTACACCTTC
CASSPDLWGYTF
>few|TRBV4-1|TRBD2|TRBJ2-3
TGCGCCAGCAGCCGCCCCGGGACTAGCATCCCAGATACGCAGTATTTT
CASSRPGTSIPDTQYF
>few|TRBV7-9|.|TRBJ1-6
TGTGCCAGCAGCTTCGACAGCCCTTCACCCCTCCACTTT
CASSFDSPSPLHF